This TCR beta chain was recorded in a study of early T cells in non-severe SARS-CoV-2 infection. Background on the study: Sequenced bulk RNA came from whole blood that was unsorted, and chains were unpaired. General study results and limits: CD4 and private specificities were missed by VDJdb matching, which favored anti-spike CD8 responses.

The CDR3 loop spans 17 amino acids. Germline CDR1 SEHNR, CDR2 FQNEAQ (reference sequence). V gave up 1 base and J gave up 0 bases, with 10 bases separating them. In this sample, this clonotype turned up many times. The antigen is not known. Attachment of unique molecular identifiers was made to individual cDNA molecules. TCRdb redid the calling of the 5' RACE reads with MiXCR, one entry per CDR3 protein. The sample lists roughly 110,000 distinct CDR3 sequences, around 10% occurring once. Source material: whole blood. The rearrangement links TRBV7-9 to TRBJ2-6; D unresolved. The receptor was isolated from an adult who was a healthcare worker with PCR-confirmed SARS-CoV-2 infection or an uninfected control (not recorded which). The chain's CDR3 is CASSLEVRSSGANVLTF. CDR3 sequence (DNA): TGTGCCAGCAGCTTAGAAGTCAGGAGCTCTGGGGCCAACGTCCTGACTTTC.